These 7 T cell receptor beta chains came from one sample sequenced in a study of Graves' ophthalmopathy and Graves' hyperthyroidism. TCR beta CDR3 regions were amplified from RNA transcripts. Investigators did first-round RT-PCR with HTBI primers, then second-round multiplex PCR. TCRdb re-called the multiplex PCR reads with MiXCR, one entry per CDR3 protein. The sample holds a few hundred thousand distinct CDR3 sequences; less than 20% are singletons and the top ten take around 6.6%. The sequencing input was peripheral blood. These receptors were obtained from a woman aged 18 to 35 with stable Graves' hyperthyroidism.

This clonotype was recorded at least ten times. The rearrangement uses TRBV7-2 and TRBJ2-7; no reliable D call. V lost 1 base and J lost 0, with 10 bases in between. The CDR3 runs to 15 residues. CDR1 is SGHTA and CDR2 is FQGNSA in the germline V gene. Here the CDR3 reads CASSLVAASSYEQYF. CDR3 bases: TGTGCCAGCAGCTTAGTTGCAGCCAGCTCCTACGAGCAGTACTTC.

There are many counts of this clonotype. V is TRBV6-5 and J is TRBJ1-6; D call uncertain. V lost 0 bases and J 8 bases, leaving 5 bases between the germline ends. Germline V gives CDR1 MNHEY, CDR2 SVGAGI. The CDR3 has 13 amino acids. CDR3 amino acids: CASSYSTDSPLHF. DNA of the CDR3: TGTGCCAGCAGTTACTCGACGGATTCACCCCTCCACTTT.

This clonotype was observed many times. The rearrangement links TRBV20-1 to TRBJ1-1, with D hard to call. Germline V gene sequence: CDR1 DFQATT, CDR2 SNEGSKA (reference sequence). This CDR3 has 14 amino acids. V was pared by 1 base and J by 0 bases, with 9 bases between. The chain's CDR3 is CSARVEAMNTEAFF. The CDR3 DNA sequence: TGCAGTGCTAGAGTGGAAGCTATGAACACTGAAGCTTTCTTT.

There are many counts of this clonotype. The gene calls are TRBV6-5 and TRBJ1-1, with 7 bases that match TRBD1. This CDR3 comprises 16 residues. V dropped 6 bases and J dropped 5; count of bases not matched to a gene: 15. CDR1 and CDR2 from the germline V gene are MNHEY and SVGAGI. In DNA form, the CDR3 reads TGTGCCAGCAGCATCCCCTCGACAGGGAGAAAAACTGAAGCTTTCTTT. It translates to CASSIPSTGRKTEAFF.

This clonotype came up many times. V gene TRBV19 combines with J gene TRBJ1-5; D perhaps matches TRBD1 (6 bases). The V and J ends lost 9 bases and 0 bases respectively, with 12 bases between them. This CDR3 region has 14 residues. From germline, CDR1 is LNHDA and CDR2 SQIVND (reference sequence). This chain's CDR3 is CASRDKYSNQPQHF. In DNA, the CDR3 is TGTGCCAGCCGGGACAAATATAGCAATCAGCCCCAGCATTTT.

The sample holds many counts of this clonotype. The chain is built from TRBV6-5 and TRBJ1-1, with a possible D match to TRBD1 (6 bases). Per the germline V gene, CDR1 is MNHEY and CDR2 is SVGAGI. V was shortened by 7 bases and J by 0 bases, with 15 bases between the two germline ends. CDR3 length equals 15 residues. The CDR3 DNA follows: TGTGCCAGCAAGTTAGGGAGGGGGATGAACACTGAAGCTTTCTTT. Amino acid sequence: CASKLGRGMNTEAFF.

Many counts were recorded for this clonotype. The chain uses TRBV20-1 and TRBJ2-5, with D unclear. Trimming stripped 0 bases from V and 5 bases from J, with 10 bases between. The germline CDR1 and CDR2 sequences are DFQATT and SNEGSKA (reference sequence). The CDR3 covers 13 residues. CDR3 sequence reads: CSARDSGQETQYF. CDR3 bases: TGCAGTGCTAGAGATTCCGGGCAGGAGACCCAGTACTTC.